Sequencing of this T cell receptor beta chain was carried out in a study of a mutant IDH1 vaccine in newly diagnosed glioma. Study overall: Averaging around 42 years of age, treated patients were about 62% male and about 38% female.

For this clone: Its cognate antigen is unknown.

Germline V lookup: CDR1 MNHNS, CDR2 SASEGT. CDR3 length: 15 amino acids. V lost 6 bases to trimming and J lost 4 bases; unmatched junction nucleotides: 10. As to time point: week 47, end of study. What each vaccine dose contained was 300 ug of mutant IDH1 20-mer peptide, accompanied by topical imiquimod. In weeks 1, 3, 5, 7, 11, 15, 19 and 23, patients were immunized, eight times in all. Donors' newly diagnosed IDH1-mutant WHO grade 3 or 4 astrocytomas lacked nuclear ATRX. The method was immunoSEQ multiplex PCR; TCRdb's version includes in-frame clones alone and lacks a portion of them. This sample has about 84,000 clones; 70% to 90% occur once, and the top ten carry around 5%.

The genes are TRBV6-1 and TRBJ2-3; TRBD2 aligns across 7 bases. The sample in question was PBMCs, obtained from a glioma patient whose treatment included an IDH1 peptide vaccine. The receptor was isolated from a man in his forties with glioma. This chain's CDR3 is CASRRSGGGADTQYF. In DNA form, the CDR3 reads TGTGCCAGCAGGAGGTCGGGAGGAGGGGCAGATACGCAGTATTTT.